A single sample gave rise to the 22 T cell receptor beta chains below, sequenced in a study of T cell responses to AZD1222 COVID-19 vaccine (dated by TCRdb to the early 2020s). Interpreted using the paper, the time point label stands for: about 28 days (+/-7) after the second vaccine dose. Preparation of the library involved the immunoSEQ multiplex PCR assay. Held by TCRdb, this immuneACCESS table contains in-frame sequences only and omits some clones. Under half of the omission traces to an unresolved V gene where checked; the cause of the rest is unknown. The sample table shows roughly 69,000 clones, and around 80% are seen once. Over 11% of the sample goes to the ten largest clones. Specimen: peripheral blood, collected 28 days after the second AZD1222 dose. These receptors were collected from an adult who received the AZD1222 COVID-19 vaccine.

Only one count was recorded for this clone. The rearrangement joins TRBV4-2 to TRBJ2-3, with 8 positions matching TRBD2. V was clipped by 3 bases and J by 3 bases; unmatched bases: 5. The CDR3 spans 15 residues. The germline V gene encodes CDR1 LGHNA and CDR2 YNFKEQ. In DNA form, the CDR3 reads TGTGCCAGCAGCCATCTGACGGGGGGGACAGATACGCAGTATTTT. Protein: CASSHLTGGTDTQYF.

The rearrangement links TRBV6-2 or TRBV6-3 to TRBJ1-5, with D possibly matching TRBD1 (6 bases). The CDR3 has 14 residues. Germline loops: CDR1 MNHEY, CDR2 SVGEGT. V lost 4 bases to trimming and J lost 8 bases, with 15 bases between them. The CDR3 DNA follows: TGTGCCAGCAGTTCCAACGACAGGAGTGAGCCCCAGCATTTT. Translation gives CASSSNDRSEPQHF.

V gene TRBV5-1 combines with J gene TRBJ1-4; D remains ambiguous. Germline CDR1 and CDR2: SGHRS and YFSETQ. The length of the CDR3 is 17 residues. V was pared by 3 bases and J by 2 bases, with 17 bases between. The CDR3 sequence: CASSSIPSPATNEKLFF. Here the CDR3 DNA reads TGCGCCAGCAGCTCCATCCCAAGCCCCGCGACTAATGAAAAACTGTTTTTT.

The chain recombines TRBV12-3 or TRBV12-4 with TRBJ2-5; D not resolved. Trimming took 6 bases from V and 4 from J, leaving 12 bases between them. This CDR3 is 13 amino acids long. This CDR3 is CASSGLLSETQYF. In DNA, the CDR3 is TGTGCCAGCAGCGGCCTTCTGTCAGAGACCCAGTACTTC.

The chain carries TRBV19 and TRBJ1-4; perhaps TRBD1 as D (6 bases). The V gene lost 1 base and the J gene lost 4 bases, with 13 bases spanning the gap. CDR1 and CDR2 (germline): LNHDA, SQIVND (reference sequence). This CDR3 has 16 residues. The CDR3 loop reads CASSIAQGGINEKLFF. The CDR3 DNA reads TGTGCCAGTAGTATAGCTCAAGGGGGTATTAATGAAAAACTGTTTTTT.

The genes are TRBV5-1 and TRBJ2-2; D remains ambiguous. Germline CDR1 and CDR2: SGHRS and YFSETQ. This CDR3 spans 13 amino acids. Trimming stripped 5 bases from V and 1 base from J, with 6 bases between. The CDR3 spells CASRMVNTGELFF. In nucleotides, the CDR3 is TGCGCCAGCAGAATGGTGAACACCGGGGAGCTGTTTTTT.

The chain employs TRBV19 and TRBJ1-6; the match to TRBD1 covers 7 bases. The trim removed 5 bases at V and 10 bases at J, leaving 5 bases unmatched. Germline V lookup: CDR1 LNHDA, CDR2 SQIVND (reference sequence). The CDR3 totals 13 residues. This CDR3 is CASSPGGRSPLHF. In DNA, the CDR3 is TGTGCCAGTAGTCCAGGGGGGAGGTCACCCCTCCACTTT.

The V gene is TRBV2, the J gene TRBJ1-2; the D gene is possibly TRBD1 (6 bases). Germline V gives CDR1 SNHLY, CDR2 FYNNEI. Trimming stripped 8 bases from V and 3 bases from J, with 13 bases between. CDR3 length: 13 amino acids. CDR3 amino acids: CASRPGGDYGYTF. CDR3 bases: TGTGCCAGCCGACCGGGGGGCGACTATGGCTACACCTTC.

Notes on this clone: One junction end disagrees with the germline gene, perhaps due to a read error. The chain uses TRBV7-7 and TRBJ1-6, with TRBD1 matching over 11 bases. Germline lookup yields CDR1 SSHAT and CDR2 FNYEAQ (reference sequence). The CDR3 consists of 19 residues. DNA for the CDR3: TGTGCTAGCAGCTCCCCCGGCATGAACCGGGACAGGGGGACTTCACCCCTCCACTTT. This codes for CASSSPGMNRDRGTSPLHF.

The chain combines TRBV7-9 with TRBJ2-5; D call uncertain. The V and J ends lost 2 bases and 5 bases respectively, with 12 bases between them. The CDR3 sequence is 14 residues long. Germline CDR1 and CDR2: SEHNR and FQNEAQ (reference sequence). The CDR3 is CASSLFWGGETQYF. The CDR3 DNA reads TGTGCCAGCAGCTTATTCTGGGGTGGCGAGACCCAGTACTTC. Combining the CDR3 with reference TRBV7-9 and TRBJ2-5 gives the whole variable domain DTGVSQNPRHKITKRGQNVTFRCDPISEHNRLYWYRQTLGQGPEFLTYFQNEAQLEKSRLLSDRFSAERPKGSFSTLEIQRTEQGDSAMYLCASSLFWGGETQYFGPGTRLLVL.

This clone was picked up one time. V gene TRBV7-8 combines with J gene TRBJ2-7; 9 bases align to TRBD1. This CDR3 has 16 residues. Trimming removed 0 bases from V and 4 bases from J; junction bases left unmatched: 7. Germline assignment: CDR1 SGHVS and CDR2 FQNEAQ. The CDR3, as DNA: TGTGCCAGCAGCTTAGCGGTGGGGACAGGGTTATACGAGCAGTACTTC. Its protein product is CASSLAVGTGLYEQYF.

The chain joins TRBV25-1 to TRBJ2-1; D might be TRBD2 (7 bases). In germline, CDR1 is MGHDK, CDR2 SYGVNS. The V end lost 4 bases, the J end lost 0 bases, and 19 bases lay between the germline ends. CDR3 length: 18 residues. Written as DNA, the CDR3 is TGTGCCAGCAGTGTCCCCTCGGGGGGCTGGAGCTCCTACAATGAGCAGTTCTTC. Amino acid sequence: CASSVPSGGWSSYNEQFF.

The rearrangement joins TRBV11-3 to TRBJ2-7; 10 bases agree with TRBD1. The trim removed 9 bases at V and 1 base at J, leaving 6 bases unmatched. The CDR3 consists of 14 residues. Looked up from germline, CDR1 is SGHNT and CDR2 is YENEEA. CDR3 in amino acids: CASTGTGASYEQYF. The CDR3 DNA follows: TGTGCCAGTACCGGGACAGGGGCTTCCTACGAGCAGTACTTC.

J is TRBJ2-3 and V is TRBV29-1, with a tentative D call TRBD1 (5 bases). V was pared by 5 bases and J by 8 bases, with 14 bases between. The CDR3 runs 12 residues. Per germline, CDR1 SQVTM and CDR2 ANQGSEA. Here the CDR3 reads CSVRQGWATQYF. In DNA, the CDR3 is TGCAGCGTTCGGCAGGGTTGGGCTACGCAGTATTTT.

V usage is TRBV6-2 or TRBV6-3 and J usage is TRBJ2-5; D is ambiguous. Trimming removed 3 bases from V and 2 bases from J, with 10 bases in between. CDR1 and CDR2 (germline): MNHEY, SVGEGT. The CDR3 is made up of 14 amino acids. CDR3 in DNA: TGTGCCAGCAGTTATGTGGGGTTACAAGAGACCCAGTACTTC. Its translation is CASSYVGLQETQYF.

CDR3 in DNA: TGTGCCTGGACTAGGACAGGGCGCGAGCAGTACTTC. Amino acids: CAWTRTGREQYF. This sequence joins TRBV30 and TRBJ2-7; TRBD1 matches 8 bases. CDR1 and CDR2 from the germline V gene are GTSNPN and SVGIG (reference sequence). With 4 bases clipped from V and 6 bases from J, the junction kept 5 bases outside the gene matches. This CDR3 is 12 amino acids long.

This rearrangement joins TRBV29-1 to TRBJ2-7; D is perhaps TRBD1 (6 bases). The length of the CDR3 is 12 residues. Trimming removed 4 bases from V and 3 bases from J, with 10 bases in between. Germline V lookup: CDR1 SQVTM, CDR2 ANQGSEA. The CDR3 DNA reads TGCAGCGTTGCCGGACAGAACTACGAGCAGTACTTC. Protein: CSVAGQNYEQYF.

The chain recombines TRBV9 with TRBJ1-6; D is perhaps TRBD1 (5 bases). Trimming left V 6 bases short and J 0 bases short, with 13 bases between. Germline CDR1 and CDR2: SGDLS and YYNGEE. The CDR3 loop spans 16 amino acids. The CDR3 spells CASNPEQDSYNSPLHF. The CDR3 DNA follows: TGTGCCAGCAACCCGGAACAGGACTCCTATAATTCACCCCTCCACTTT.

The chain carries TRBV29-1 and TRBJ2-7; possibly TRBD2 for D (6 bases). CDR1 and CDR2 from the germline V gene are SQVTM and ANQGSEA. The CDR3 extends over 18 amino acids. V lost 1 base, J lost 0 bases, and 22 bases lay in between. CDR3 DNA sequence: TGCAGCGTTGAAGGGCTCCGGGACTCAATGGGGAGCTCCTACGAGCAGTACTTC. The encoded protein is CSVEGLRDSMGSSYEQYF.

The CDR3 here is CASSLGQGGYGYTF. The CDR3 region has the DNA TGTGCCAGCAGCTTGGGCCAGGGGGGCTATGGCTACACCTTC. The chain combines TRBV5-4 with TRBJ1-2, with 7 bases matching TRBD1. CDR1 and CDR2 from the germline V gene are SGHNT and YYREEE (reference sequence). The CDR3 totals 14 residues. V shed 0 bases, J shed 4 bases, and the junction held 3 bases outside the gene matches.

This clone was counted between two and nine times. The chain uses TRBV7-2 and TRBJ1-2; 7 positions agree with TRBD1. The V gene's germline CDR1 is SGHTA and CDR2 FQGNSA. The CDR3 spans 15 residues. J was trimmed by 0 bases and V by 5 bases; bases with no gene match: 6. The CDR3 is CASSPRTGANYGYTF. The DNA of the CDR3 is TGTGCCAGCAGCCCAAGGACAGGCGCTAACTATGGCTACACCTTC.

V usage is TRBV19 and J usage is TRBJ2-1; no clear D. Germline V gives CDR1 LNHDA, CDR2 SQIVND (reference sequence). V lost 5 bases, J lost 0 bases, and 11 bases lay in between. CDR3 length: 15 residues. Written as DNA, the CDR3 is TGTGCCAGTAGTTCCGGTCTTAGCTCCTACAATGAGCAGTTCTTC. Protein product: CASSSGLSSYNEQFF.